The sample holds a few counts of the clone carrying this T cell receptor beta chain. The antigen is not known. A single record per CDR3 protein comes from TCRdb applying MiXCR to the reads. The sample shows 740,000 or so distinct CDR3 sequences, 35% to 45% of them seen only once. This sample was taken from a study of T cell repertoires in cytomegalovirus infection. Study-level points and caveats: Cumulated frequencies of public TCR beta families served to identify carriers of CMV plus the relevant HLA.

The receptor comes from a human donor in good health (CMV status not recorded). Some clones in this sample may be carry-over from other donors' samples. Source material: PBMCs.

The CDR3 region is CASSQNRATNEKLFF. In nucleotides, the CDR3 is TGCGCCAGCAGCCAGAACAGGGCAACTAATGAAAAACTGTTTTTT. The V call is TRBV4-1, the J call TRBJ1-4; perhaps TRBD1 as D (6 bases). The CDR3 extends over 15 amino acids. The V gene's germline CDR1 is MGHRA and CDR2 YSYEKL. V lost 3 bases and J 0 bases, leaving 8 bases between the germline ends.